Listed below are T cell receptor beta chains from one sample, sequenced in a study of T cells in Graves' hyperthyroidism and ophthalmopathy. Each CDR3 protein is one row after TCRdb ran MiXCR on the multiplex PCR reads. The data contain 400,000 to 600,000 distinct CDR3 sequences, more than 15% of them seen just once; the ten biggest clones take up approximately 30%. Source material: blood. The receptors here all came from a woman aged 25 to 39 with Graves' ophthalmopathy. Both conserved end residues are part of each CDR3. Some rows have no size entry. The others give once, few or many, or a class for an expanded clone.

v_call,j_call,clone_size,cdr3_aa
TRBV18,TRBJ2-5,many,CASLGSQETQYF
TRBV4-2,TRBJ2-5,-,CASSQALMWAQETQYF
TRBV5-1,TRBJ1-1,-,CASSAVGGMNTEAFF
TRBV20-1,TRBJ2-7,many,CSASGRTFNTYEQYF
TRBV7-9,TRBJ1-2,-,CASSSAGTGDHYGYTF
TRBV11-2,TRBJ1-2,many,CASSLPSSSGYTF
TRBV9,TRBJ2-3,few,CASSAGLGLAGRNTQYF
TRBV2,TRBJ2-3,many,CASSQTSPPDTQYF
TRBV6-1,TRBJ1-1,few,CASTHSGVPEAFF
TRBV13,TRBJ2-7,-,CASSLGPPRAVYEQYF
TRBV6-1,TRBJ2-5,many,CASSSGRQETQYF
TRBV3-1,TRBJ1-5,-,CASSQDPGGIGNQPQHF
TRBV7-8,TRBJ2-3,many,CASSFLTSGTDTQYF
TRBV20-1,TRBJ2-3,-,CSANLAGGFDTQYF
TRBV20-1,TRBJ1-2,few,CSASSDGAGYTF
TRBV2,TRBJ2-5,many,CASSVPAGLQETQYF
TRBV6-1,TRBJ1-1,many,CASSYGTEDTEAFF
TRBV29-1,TRBJ2-5,few,CSVETGAVGTQYF
TRBV5-1,TRBJ2-3,few,CASRRPGLRTDTQYF
TRBV9,TRBJ2-3,-,CASSVADSPFTDTQYF
TRBV10-3,TRBJ1-4,few,CAISDRDSNEKLFF
TRBV7-8,TRBJ2-5,many,CASSAAGETQYF
TRBV28,TRBJ2-6,-,CASSLNSGGANVLTF
TRBV5-1,TRBJ2-1,many,CASSLVLAPQDEQFF
TRBV15,TRBJ1-4,few,CATSITATNEKLFF
TRBV18,TRBJ1-1,many,CASSEGGANTEAFF
TRBV12-3/TRBV12-4,TRBJ2-3,-,CASTLNTDTQYF
TRBV7-2,TRBJ2-1,many,CASSLVGLADNNEQFF
TRBV5-8,TRBJ2-1,many,CASSPQQRYNEQFF
TRBV12-3/TRBV12-4,TRBJ1-5,many,CASRGTGTHQPQHF
TRBV6-4,TRBJ2-4,-,CASSADRRGPWIQYF
TRBV12-3/TRBV12-4,TRBJ1-5,many,CASSLRRSNQPQHF
TRBV5-5,TRBJ2-1,few,CASNLTGGRGEQFF
TRBV30,TRBJ2-7,many,CAWSVRQGAITYEQYF
TRBV6-5,TRBJ2-5,few,CASSYSISGQPQETQYF
TRBV2,TRBJ2-3,many,CASSGGTGATDTQYF
TRBV2,TRBJ2-7,few,CASRTRTIYEQYF
TRBV11-2,TRBJ2-5,many,CASSFDQETQYF
TRBV5-5,TRBJ2-3,-,CASWEDLRTDTQYF
TRBV29-1,TRBJ1-4,-,CSAGPRGDNEKLFF
TRBV7-9,TRBJ2-1,many,CASSPWSTSGGSNEQFF
TRBV27,TRBJ1-3,-,CASSLFGGPGNTIYF
TRBV10-3,TRBJ2-7,-,CAISKAAGSYEQYF
TRBV4-3,TRBJ2-7,many,CASSQGKGRDSYYEQYF
TRBV6-2/TRBV6-3,TRBJ1-1,many,CASSDPGVTEAFF
TRBV3-1,TRBJ2-6,few,CASSPTNPGANVLTF
TRBV12-3/TRBV12-4,TRBJ2-5,many,CASSLAGGQGTQYF
TRBV7-2,TRBJ2-3,-,CASSLGGGGGDTQYF
TRBV12-3/TRBV12-4,TRBJ1-6,many,CASSLGSEYSPLHF
TRBV6-6,TRBJ2-5,few,CASSYWGQGQETQYF